The 21 T cell receptor beta chains presented below share a single source sample, sequenced in a study of T cells in Graves' hyperthyroidism and ophthalmopathy. The TCR beta CDR3 regions underwent amplification using RNA transcripts as the source. A first-round RT-PCR of the TCR CDR3 used the HTBI primer set. TCRdb reprocessed the multiplex PCR reads via MiXCR and lists one record per CDR3 protein. In the table there are around 350,000 distinct CDR3 sequences, approximately 18% of which are singletons. Material for sequencing was blood. The origin of the receptors is a woman in her thirties with Graves' hyperthyroidism that later progressed to Graves' ophthalmopathy.

This clonotype was seen only a few times. The CDR3 loop is CASSPPSKRARNTEAFF. As DNA, the CDR3 is TGTGCCAGCTCACCACCCTCTAAACGGGCTCGGAACACTGAAGCTTTCTTT. This rearrangement joins TRBV18 to TRBJ1-1; D remains ambiguous. The V and J ends lost 0 bases and 1 base respectively, with 15 bases between them. This CDR3 spans 17 amino acids. Germline V gene data show CDR1 as KGHSH and CDR2 as LQKENI.

The chain uses TRBV5-1 and TRBJ1-4, with TRBD1 matching 10 bases. The CDR3 is 14 residues long. The germline V gene encodes CDR1 SGHRS and CDR2 YFSETQ. J was trimmed by 8 bases and V by 4 bases; bases with no gene match: 5. CDR3 sequence reads: CASSGGTGEEKLFF. CDR3 bases: TGCGCCAGCAGCGGCGGGACAGGGGAAGAAAAACTGTTTTTT.

This clonotype was seen many times. The V gene is TRBV28, the J gene TRBJ1-2; no clear D gene. Germline V gene lookup returns CDR1 MDHEN and CDR2 SYDVKM. The V and J ends lost 3 bases and 7 bases respectively, with 12 bases between them. This CDR3 has 13 amino acids. This CDR3 reads CASSLAVKGGYTF. The CDR3 coding sequence is TGTGCCAGCAGTTTGGCAGTTAAGGGTGGCTACACCTTC.

This clonotype has ten or more counts. The chain combines TRBV2 with TRBJ2-1, with D tentatively TRBD2 (5 bases). The CDR3 covers 13 residues. Trimming cost V 3 bases and J 6 bases, with 9 bases left between them. Germline values: CDR1 SNHLY, CDR2 FYNNEI. CDR3 in DNA: TGTGCCAGCAGTGACGGGGTGCGCAATGAGCAGTTCTTC. Its translation is CASSDGVRNEQFF.

This clonotype was counted at least ten times. The chain links TRBV6-1 to TRBJ1-4; 7 positions match TRBD1. Per the germline V gene, CDR1 is MNHNS and CDR2 is SASEGT. This CDR3 region has 13 residues. The V and J ends lost 9 bases and 7 bases, in that order; junction bases with no gene match: 8. CDR3 in amino acids: CASRQGSGEKLFF. The CDR3 DNA follows: TGTGCCAGTCGACAGGGATCGGGTGAAAAACTGTTTTTT.

This clonotype was seen repeatedly, ten times or more. The V and J genes are TRBV11-2 and TRBJ2-7; 11 bases match TRBD2. Germline loops: CDR1 SGHAT, CDR2 FQNNGV. The CDR3 loop spans 16 amino acids. Trimming took 5 bases from V and 2 from J; bases not matched to a gene: 8. The CDR3 nucleotides read TGTGCCAGCAGCCCGCCGACTAGCGGGGTTGCCTACGAGCAGTACTTC. Its translation: CASSPPTSGVAYEQYF. The whole variable domain, filled in from reference TRBV11-2 and TRBJ2-7, reads EAGVAQSPRYKIIEKRQSVAFWCNPISGHATLYWYQQILGQGPKLLIQFQNNGVVDDSQLPKDRFSAERLKGVDSTLKIQPAKLEDSAVYLCASSPPTSGVAYEQYFGPGTRLTVT.

As concerns this clonotype: Possible read error: a much larger clone is one base away. The chain carries TRBV3-1 and TRBJ2-5; D gene unclear. The J call may be wrong; the DNA end is better matched by TRBJ2-1. The CDR3 runs 14 residues. Germline V CDR1 and CDR2: LGHDT, YNNKEL (reference sequence). CDR3 nucleotides: TGTGCCAGCAGCCAAGATCAAGGGTTGGAGACCCAGTTCTTC. Protein sequence: CASSQDQGLETQFF.

As regards this clonotype: One base away lies a much larger clone, so this may be a sequencing read error. The CDR3 carries no conserved terminal phenylalanine or tryptophan, so it likely arises from a read error. The chain has TRBV20-1 and TRBJ2-2; D is possibly TRBD1 or TRBD2 (5 bases each). Trimming stripped 1 base from V and 0 bases from J, with 12 bases between. CDR1 is DFQATT, CDR2 SNEGSKA, per germline (reference sequence). The CDR3 has 16 amino acids. The CDR3 DNA is TGCAGTGCTAGAGGGTCCCGGGGCTCGAACACCGGGGAGCTGTTTCTT. Encoded protein: CSARGSRGSNTGELFL.

This clonotype was observed many times. The CDR3 nucleotides read TGTGCCAGCTCACAGACCCTCAACACTGAAGCTTTCTTT. Translated, it gives CASSQTLNTEAFF. This chain connects TRBV18 to TRBJ1-1; D remains unclear. Germline CDR1 reads KGHSH; CDR2 reads LQKENI. Trimming took off 4 bases at V and 2 bases at J, with 8 bases between the two ends. This CDR3 spans 13 amino acids. Full variable domain (remainder filled in from reference TRBV18 and TRBJ1-1): NAGVMQNPRHLVRRRGQEARLRCSPMKGHSHVYWYRQLPEEGLKFMVYLQKENIIDESGMPKERFSAEFPKEGPSILRIQQVVRGDSAAYFCASSQTLNTEAFFGQGTRLTVV.

The CDR3 loop is CASDFGQGYGYTF. The CDR3 nucleotides are TGCGCCAGCGACTTTGGACAGGGGTATGGCTACACCTTC. The chain has TRBV5-1 and TRBJ1-2, with 9 bases that match TRBD1. Germline loops: CDR1 SGHRS, CDR2 YFSETQ. J lost 5 bases, V lost 7 bases, and 6 bases had no gene match. The CDR3 runs 13 residues.

The rearrangement joins TRBV20-1 to TRBJ2-3, with 7 positions matching TRBD2. Trimming removed 3 bases from V and 0 bases from J; junction bases left unmatched: 3. CDR1 DFQATT and CDR2 SNEGSKA come from the germline V gene (reference sequence). This CDR3 region has 14 residues. The CDR3 is CSASSGPSTDTQYF. In nucleotides, the CDR3 is TGCAGTGCTAGTAGCGGGCCGAGCACAGATACGCAGTATTTT.

The chain recombines TRBV18 with TRBJ2-5, with TRBD1 matching over 9 bases. Unmatched junction bases numbered 6, after V lost 0 bases and J lost 1 base. Germline V gene data show CDR1 as KGHSH and CDR2 as LQKENI. CDR3 length: 17 amino acids. The CDR3 loop is CASSPPVGQGLQETQYF. The CDR3, as DNA: TGTGCCAGCTCACCACCGGTGGGACAGGGCCTCCAAGAGACCCAGTACTTC.

This clonotype was seen repeatedly, ten times or more. The chain recombines TRBV6-1 with TRBJ2-1, with D tentatively TRBD2 (5 bases). Trimming shortened V by 4 bases and J by 13 bases, and 17 bases separated the two germline ends. This CDR3 comprises 13 residues. CDR1 is MNHNS and CDR2 is SASEGT in the germline V gene. The CDR3 nucleotides read TGTGCCAGCAGTGGAGGCAGCCAGAGACTACAGTTCTTC. It codes for CASSGGSQRLQFF.

This clonotype was detected only a few times. The chain links TRBV11-2 to TRBJ2-7; 10 positions match TRBD2. The ends lost 3 bases at V and 1 base at J; junction bases unmatched: 9. The CDR3 has 17 amino acids. From germline, CDR1 is SGHAT and CDR2 FQNNGV. The CDR3 nucleotides read TGTGCCAGCAGCTTTAGCCCTAGCGGGAGAGGGTCCTACGAGCAGTACTTC. Translated: CASSFSPSGRGSYEQYF.

Remarks on this clonotype: A clone one base away is much larger, so this may be a read error. This chain uses TRBV2 with TRBJ2-5; the match to TRBD1 covers 8 bases. CDR1 is SNHLY, CDR2 FYNNEI, per germline. CDR3 length: 12 amino acids. V was pared by 11 bases and J by 5 bases, with 7 bases of the junction left unmatched. The CDR3 loop is CAGDRRFETQYF. The CDR3 bases are TGTGCCGGGGACAGGCGTTTCGAGACCCAGTACTTC.

As concerns this clonotype: Just one base apart from a much larger clone, this may be a read error. This sequence joins TRBV15 and TRBJ2-1; D uncertain. This CDR3 is 14 amino acids long. V was shortened by 5 bases and J by 4 bases, with 12 bases between the two germline ends. From germline, CDR1 is LNHNV and CDR2 YYDKDF (reference sequence). In DNA, the CDR3 is TGTGCCACCAGCGGAGTTGATTTGTACAATGAGCAGTTCTTC. Translated: CATSGVDLYNEQFF.

This sequence joins TRBV5-1 and TRBJ2-5; TRBD1 agrees at 8 bases. Germline CDR1 and CDR2: SGHRS and YFSETQ. The V gene end was trimmed by 4 bases and the J gene end by 4 bases; junction bases not matched to a gene: 12. The CDR3 runs 16 residues. CDR3 amino acids: CASSPTSTGVGETQYF. DNA of the CDR3: TGCGCCAGCAGCCCGACATCGACAGGGGTGGGAGAGACCCAGTACTTC.

The gene calls are TRBV20-1 and TRBJ2-1, with a possible D match to TRBD2 (5 bases). Per the germline V gene, CDR1 is DFQATT and CDR2 is SNEGSKA (reference sequence). There are 11 residues in the CDR3. V was clipped by 6 bases and J by 9 bases, with 12 bases between them. CDR3: CSARVVSEQFF. CDR3 DNA sequence: TGCAGTGCGCGGGTCGTCTCTGAGCAGTTCTTC.

This sequence joins TRBV29-1 and TRBJ2-1; 7 positions agree with TRBD1. CDR3 length equals 13 residues. CDR1 is SQVTM, CDR2 ANQGSEA, per germline. The V segment lost 3 bases and the J segment 3 bases; nucleotides outside the gene matches: 2. CDR3 sequence (DNA): TGCAGCGTTGACAGGGGGTACTACAATGAGCAGTTCTTC. It yields the protein CSVDRGYYNEQFF.

In the case of this clonotype: A single base separates this from a much larger clone, so it may be a read error. The rearrangement uses TRBV5-1 and TRBJ2-7; 8 nucleotides align to TRBD2. The CDR3 totals 18 residues. The V and J ends lost 2 bases and 3 bases, in that order; junction bases with no gene match: 16. Germline V gene sequence: CDR1 SGHRS, CDR2 YFSETQ. This CDR3 reads CASSFSDGGGVSCYEQYF. CDR3 sequence (DNA): TGCGCCAGCAGCTTTTCCGACGGGGGGGGCGTGAGCTGCTACGAGCAGTACTTC.

The V call is TRBV20-1, the J call TRBJ2-5; TRBD2 aligns across 14 bases. This CDR3 spans 15 amino acids. Unmatched junction bases numbered 2, after V lost 3 bases and J lost 2 bases. Germline-derived CDR1 and CDR2 are DFQATT and SNEGSKA (reference sequence). CDR3 in amino acids: CSASRLAGGQETQYF. The CDR3 DNA reads TGCAGTGCTAGTCGACTAGCGGGAGGGCAAGAGACCCAGTACTTC.